The rows below give T cell receptor beta chains drawn from one sample of a study of blood T cell repertoires in COVID-19. Repertoires were generated with immunoSEQ multiplex PCR, while TCRdb's copy carries only in-frame clones and drops some. This table has about 100,000 clones, about 80% appearing once. The source material was peripheral blood. The receptor source for this set is a man in his 70s with active or convalescent COVID-19. Each CDR3 is given with its conserved first and last residue. A D gene is named only where the DNA matches it firmly. A row's size may be missing; if present it is once, few, many or a size class.

J gene,D gene,clone size,V gene,CDR3 length,CDR3 protein,CDR3 DNA
TRBJ2-7,TRBD2,NA,TRBV14,18,CASSKLAGVPGGELEQYF,TGTGCCAGCAGCAAGCTAGCGGGAGTGCCGGGCGGGGAGCTCGAGCAGTACTTC
TRBJ1-6,NA,NA,TRBV6-5,14,CASSRGEGNSPLHF,TGTGCCAGCAGCCGAGGGGAGGGAAATTCACCCCTCCACTTT
TRBJ2-3,NA,NA,TRBV6-1,14,CASSEYFTTDTQYF,TGTGCCAGCAGTGAATACTTCACTACAGATACGCAGTATTTT
TRBJ1-6,NA,once,TRBV30,15,CAWSPPAQWNSPLHF,TGTGCCTGGAGTCCCCCCGCGCAATGGAATTCACCCCTCCACTTT
TRBJ2-3,TRBD2,once,TRBV29-1,17,CSVVGTSGRYDTDTQYF,TGCAGCGTTGTTGGGACTAGCGGTCGCTATGACACAGATACGCAGTATTTT
TRBJ1-2,NA,few,TRBV7-2,13,CASSLGAGSGYTF,TGTGCCAGCAGCTTAGGAGCCGGGAGTGGCTACACCTTC
TRBJ2-1,TRBD2,NA,TRBV7-7,14,CASSTGTSPNEQFF,TGTGCCAGCAGCACCGGGACTAGCCCCAATGAGCAGTTCTTC
TRBJ2-7,NA,once,TRBV24-1,13,CATRGPQGDEQYF,TGTGCCACCAGAGGACCTCAAGGGGACGAGCAGTACTTC
TRBJ1-6,NA,once,TRBV11-2,15,CASSLDPGFASPLHF,TGTGCCAGCAGCTTGGATCCAGGGTTTGCTTCACCCCTCCACTTT
TRBJ2-7,NA,NA,TRBV12-3/TRBV12-4,13,CASRPEGLHEQYF,TGTGCCAGCAGGCCGGAGGGGCTCCACGAGCAGTACTTC
TRBJ2-7,TRBD2,NA,TRBV7-2,15,CASSLSSGRASEQYF,TGTGCCAGCAGCTTATCTAGCGGGAGGGCAAGTGAGCAGTACTTC
TRBJ2-3,NA,NA,TRBV10-2,12,CASSEAADTQYF,TGCGCCAGCAGTGAGGCGGCAGATACGCAGTATTTT
TRBJ1-5,NA,few,TRBV2,13,CASAAAWQQPQHF,TGTGCTTCGGCCGCGGCGTGGCAGCAGCCCCAGCATTTT
TRBJ1-1,NA,NA,TRBV25-1,14,CASSETPIGGEAFF,TGTGCCAGCAGTGAAACCCCGATCGGCGGTGAAGCTTTCTTT
TRBJ2-2,NA,few,TRBV4-3,14,CASSQDQNTGELFF,TGCGCCAGCAGCCAAGATCAGAACACCGGGGAGCTGTTTTTT
TRBJ1-1,NA,NA,TRBV4-2,13,CASLPSTGTEAFF,TGTGCCAGCCTCCCGAGCACAGGGACTGAAGCTTTCTTT
TRBJ2-1,NA,NA,TRBV9,15,CASSAYSGGYNEQFF,TGTGCCAGCAGCGCCTACTCTGGCGGGTACAATGAGCAGTTCTTC
TRBJ1-4,NA,few,TRBV5-5,12,CASSYYGEKLFF,TGTGCCAGCAGCTATTACGGTGAAAAACTGTTTTTT
TRBJ2-7,TRBD1,NA,TRBV7-3,14,CASSLGPTGNEQYF,TGTGCCAGCAGCTTAGGTCCGACAGGGAACGAGCAGTACTTC
TRBJ2-2,NA,NA,TRBV19,13,CASSTSGTGELFF,TGTGCCAGTAGTACATCCGGGACCGGGGAGCTGTTTTTT
TRBJ2-1,TRBD2,NA,TRBV7-9,15,CASSLGTSAHNEQFF,TGTGCCAGCAGCCTCGGGACTAGCGCCCACAATGAGCAGTTCTTC
TRBJ1-5,NA,NA,TRBV28,12,CASNERNQPQHF,TGTGCCAGCAATGAGAGGAACCAGCCCCAGCATTTT
TRBJ2-7,NA,NA,TRBV19,13,CASNEGLNYEQYF,TGTGCCAGTAATGAAGGACTGAATTACGAGCAGTACTTC
TRBJ2-7,TRBD2,NA,TRBV6-5,15,CASRSTSGRSYEQYF,TGTGCCAGCAGGTCGACTAGCGGGAGGTCCTACGAGCAGTACTTC
TRBJ1-3,NA,NA,TRBV18,16,CASSPNPVRSGNTIYF,TGTGCCAGCTCACCAAATCCGGTCCGCTCTGGAAACACCATATATTTT
TRBJ2-1,TRBD2,NA,TRBV3-1/TRBV3-2,16,CASSRASGRVGNEQFF,TGTGCCAGCAGCCGGGCTAGCGGGAGAGTTGGAAATGAGCAGTTCTTC
TRBJ1-1,TRBD1,NA,TRBV29-1,13,CSVGDRGLAEAFF,TGCAGCGTTGGCGACAGGGGGCTTGCTGAAGCTTTCTTT
TRBJ2-1,TRBD2,few,TRBV2,19,CASSERRQTSGKRYNEQFF,TGTGCCAGCAGTGAACGCCGACAAACTAGCGGGAAAAGGTACAATGAGCAGTTCTTC
TRBJ1-2,TRBD1,NA,TRBV28,16,CASSLGRGVIMDGYTF,TGTGCCAGCAGTTTAGGCAGGGGGGTCATAATGGATGGCTACACCTTC
TRBJ2-1,NA,NA,TRBV7-6,13,CASSGTLYNEQFF,TGTGCCAGCAGCGGGACACTTTACAATGAGCAGTTCTTC
TRBJ2-7,NA,NA,TRBV5-5,14,CASNPSWSSYEQYF,TGTGCCAGCAACCCCTCATGGAGCTCCTACGAGCAGTACTTC
TRBJ1-5,NA,NA,TRBV28,16,CASSLAGGGSNQPQHF,TGTGCCAGCAGTTTAGCGGGGGGCGGAAGCAATCAGCCCCAGCATTTT
TRBJ1-3,NA,NA,TRBV9,14,CASSSGVERNTIYF,TGTGCCAGCAGCTCAGGAGTGGAGCGGAACACCATATATTTT
TRBJ1-2,TRBD1,few,TRBV18,15,CASSPDGTGGNGYTF,TGTGCCAGCTCACCCGACGGGACAGGGGGTAATGGCTACACCTTC
TRBJ2-7,TRBD1,once,TRBV27,15,CASRRGQGNSYEQYF,TGTGCCAGCAGACGCGGACAGGGGAATTCCTACGAGCAGTACTTC
TRBJ1-3,TRBD1,NA,TRBV4-2,14,CASSLQGVGNTIYF,TGTGCCAGCAGCCTACAGGGGGTAGGAAACACCATATATTTT
TRBJ2-1,NA,NA,TRBV13,14,CASSSPGSYNEQFF,TGTGCCAGCAGCTCGCCGGGCTCCTACAATGAGCAGTTCTTC
TRBJ1-1,NA,NA,TRBV19,14,CASSMGTWNTEAFF,TGTGCCAGTAGTATGGGCACTTGGAACACTGAAGCTTTCTTT
TRBJ2-7,NA,few,TRBV28,13,CASTSGGAHEQYF,TGTGCCAGCACCTCGGGCGGGGCCCACGAGCAGTACTTC
TRBJ2-3,NA,NA,TRBV5-4,14,CASSPGGGTDTQYF,TGTGCCAGCAGCCCCGGAGGGGGCACAGATACGCAGTATTTT
TRBJ2-7,NA,NA,TRBV4-2,14,CASSQVRTSYEQYF,TGTGCCAGCAGCCAAGTTCGGACTTCCTACGAGCAGTACTTC
TRBJ2-7,NA,few,TRBV25-1,13,CASSWTPSPEQYF,TGTGCCAGCAGTTGGACACCCTCCCCCGAGCAGTACTTC
TRBJ1-4,NA,NA,TRBV30,14,CAWSVPPREEKLFF,TGTGCCTGGAGTGTACCGCCCCGGGAGGAAAAACTGTTTTTT
TRBJ1-5,TRBD1,NA,TRBV25-1,18,CASSERDRVHGSNQPQHF,TGTGCCAGCAGTGAGCGGGACAGGGTTCATGGGAGCAATCAGCCCCAGCATTTT
TRBJ1-1,TRBD1,NA,TRBV5-8,15,CASSPGQGLNTEAFF,TGTGCCAGCAGCCCCGGACAGGGTCTGAACACTGAAGCTTTCTTT
TRBJ2-1,NA,NA,TRBV23-1,13,CASSTQGFNEQFF,TGCGCCAGCAGTACCCAGGGTTTTAATGAGCAGTTCTTC
TRBJ1-6,TRBD1,NA,TRBV5-1,13,CASSGTDNSPLHF,TGCGCCAGCAGTGGGACAGACAATTCACCCCTCCACTTT